These 4 T cell receptor beta chains originate from one sample sequenced in a study of CD8 T cells in ankylosing spondylitis. Overall study findings and caveats: A motif in TCR beta, a set of about eight highly homologous variants, appeared characteristic of ankylosing spondylitis blood.

No antigen has been identified for these receptors. TCRdb re-called the 5' RACE reads through MiXCR, storing one row per CDR3 protein. The sample contains 100,000 to 150,000 distinct CDR3 sequences, 17% of which appear only once. Sequenced: blood, either unsorted or a sorted T cell fraction (not recorded which). The receptors here all came from a male donor with ankylosing spondylitis.

In its sample, this clonotype was seen a few times. V is TRBV7-2 and J is TRBJ1-1, with D possibly TRBD1 on 6 matching bases. CDR3 length: 16 residues. Germline CDR1 SGHTA, CDR2 FQGNSA. V was clipped by 4 bases and J by 1 base, with 16 bases between them. The DNA of the CDR3 is TGTGCCAGCAGCTCTCCCACAGGGAAGAGGAACACTGAAGCTTTCTTT. It translates to CASSSPTGKRNTEAFF.

V and J are TRBV20-1 and TRBJ2-1; TRBD2 agrees at 14 bases. Germline CDR1 is DFQATT and CDR2 is SNEGSKA (reference sequence). With V trimmed by 4 bases and J by 4 bases, 6 bases remained unmatched. The CDR3 is 16 amino acids. Here the CDR3 reads CSATGLAGASYNEQFF. Here the CDR3 DNA reads TGCAGTGCTACGGGACTAGCGGGAGCATCGTACAATGAGCAGTTCTTC.

The chain recombines TRBV27 with TRBJ2-7; D not resolved. The V gene lost 7 bases and the J gene lost 1 base, with 5 bases spanning the gap. Germline CDR1 MNHEY, CDR2 SMNVEV (reference sequence). The CDR3 loop spans 11 amino acids. CDR3 in amino acids: CASTLSYEQYF. The CDR3 DNA sequence: TGTGCCAGCACCCTATCCTACGAGCAGTACTTC.

The chain joins TRBV7-9 to TRBJ2-2, with TRBD2 as a possible D gene (5 bases). The germline gives CDR1 SEHNR, CDR2 FQNEAQ (reference sequence). Trimming left V 4 bases short and J 7 bases short, with 16 bases between. The CDR3 consists of 15 residues. CDR3 loop: CASSSLFGKGGELFF. The CDR3 nucleotides are TGTGCCAGCAGCTCACTATTCGGGAAAGGCGGGGAGCTGTTTTTT.